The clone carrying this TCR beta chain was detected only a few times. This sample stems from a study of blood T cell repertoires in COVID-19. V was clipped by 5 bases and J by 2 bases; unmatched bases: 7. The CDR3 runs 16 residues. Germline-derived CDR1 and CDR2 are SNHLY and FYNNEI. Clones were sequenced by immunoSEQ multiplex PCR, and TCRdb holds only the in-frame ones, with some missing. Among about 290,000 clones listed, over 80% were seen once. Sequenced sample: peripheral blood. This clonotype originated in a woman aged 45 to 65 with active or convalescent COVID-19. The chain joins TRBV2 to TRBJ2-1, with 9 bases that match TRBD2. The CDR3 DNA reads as TGTGCCAGCAGTCCCTTTAGCGGGGGTCCCTACAATGAGCAGTTCTTC. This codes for CASSPFSGGPYNEQFF.